The 20 T cell receptor beta chains below all came from one sample that was sequenced in a study of early T cells in non-severe SARS-CoV-2 infection. Each CDR3 protein gets one entry after TCRdb re-called the 5' RACE reads with MiXCR. This sample yields about 59,000 distinct CDR3 sequences, of which less than 15% are seen a single time; about a tenth belongs to the top ten. The source was whole blood, collected at baseline. All receptors come from an adult who was a healthcare worker with PCR-confirmed SARS-CoV-2 infection or an uninfected control (not recorded which).

V is TRBV7-6 and J is TRBJ2-5; 12 bases are a match to TRBD2. The CDR3 consists of 17 residues. V lost 5 bases to trimming and J lost 4 bases; unmatched junction nucleotides: 11. Germline CDR1 and CDR2: SGHVS and FNYEAQ. For the CDR3, the DNA is TGTGCCAGCAGCGATCTAGCGGGAGGGGGTTCGGGAGAGACCCAGTACTTC. Residues: CASSDLAGGGSGETQYF.

The V gene is TRBV6-5, the J gene TRBJ2-3; D perhaps matches TRBD1 (6 bases). CDR1 MNHEY and CDR2 SVGAGI come from the germline V gene. Trimming took 7 bases from V and 9 from J, leaving 11 bases between them. The CDR3 contains 11 residues. DNA of the CDR3: TGTGCCAGCACCAGGGGCGGGACGCAGTATTTT. Residues: CASTRGGTQYF.

The table lists this clonotype with many counts. V and J are TRBV5-1 and TRBJ2-3, with TRBD1 matching 11 bases. J was trimmed by 3 bases and V by 0 bases; bases with no gene match: 6. The CDR3 covers 17 residues. Germline-derived CDR1 and CDR2 are SGHRS and YFSETQ. This CDR3 is CASSLGTGGAGTDTQYF. In DNA, the CDR3 is TGCGCCAGCAGCTTGGGGACAGGGGGCGCCGGGACAGATACGCAGTATTTT.

This clonotype was seen ten or more times. The chain couples TRBV11-3 to TRBJ1-1; D may be TRBD1 (5 bases). Germline assignment: CDR1 SGHNT and CDR2 YENEEA. This CDR3 has 15 amino acids. V lost 0 bases to trimming and J lost 6 bases, with 14 bases between them. In nucleotides, the CDR3 is TGTGCCAGCAGCTTAGATCTCGGGGCGGGCCCTGAAGCTTTCTTT. This gives the protein CASSLDLGAGPEAFF.

This clonotype has a handful of counts. The V gene is TRBV7-2, the J gene TRBJ2-3, with D perhaps TRBD1 (7 bases). Trimming removed 0 bases from V and 7 bases from J, with 11 bases in between. The germline gives CDR1 SGHTA, CDR2 FQGNSA. The CDR3 has 14 residues. The CDR3 loop reads CASSLARGAYTQYF. DNA of the CDR3: TGTGCCAGCAGCTTAGCCAGGGGGGCGTATACGCAGTATTTT.

This clonotype was seen at least ten times. V is TRBV10-3 and J is TRBJ2-3, with 12 bases identical to TRBD2. The CDR3 covers 18 residues. Germline V gene data show CDR1 as ENHRY and CDR2 as SYGVKD. Losses at the gene ends were 3 bases for V and 0 bases for J; bases not matched to a gene: 7. The CDR3 loop is CAISDYSGTSGSTDTQYF. In DNA form, the CDR3 reads TGTGCCATCAGTGACTACTCCGGGACTAGCGGGAGCACAGATACGCAGTATTTT.

This clonotype showed up just a few times. The chain joins TRBV20-1 to TRBJ2-4; D gene uncertain. The germline CDR1 and CDR2 sequences are DFQATT and SNEGSKA (reference sequence). The CDR3 covers 15 residues. V lost 5 bases, J lost 0 bases, and 14 bases lay in between. In DNA form, the CDR3 reads TGCAGTGCTGGCTTGTATGGGTTAGCCAAAAACATTCAGTACTTC. Protein sequence: CSAGLYGLAKNIQYF.

In the case of this clonotype: A much larger clone lies one base from this, so it may be a read error. The rearrangement links TRBV28 to TRBJ1-1; 8 bases fit TRBD1. CDR3 length: 17 residues. J gave up 5 bases and V 6 bases, and 17 bases lay outside the gene matches. Germline-derived CDR1 and CDR2 are MDHEN and SYDVKM. The CDR3, as DNA: TGTGCCAGCAGCATAGGGGCCGCCAGGGGGCTGAGGACTGAAGCTTTCTTT. This sequence encodes CASSIGAARGLRTEAFF.

In this sample, this clonotype turned up a few times. The chain couples TRBV7-3 to TRBJ2-2; D not certain. The CDR3 consists of 14 residues. Germline CDR1 and CDR2: SGHTA and FQGTGA. V lost 7 bases and J 7 bases, leaving 16 bases between the germline ends. CDR3 in DNA: TGTGCCAGCACCGTCCACCCTCTCAGCGGGGAGCTGTTTTTT. It yields the protein CASTVHPLSGELFF.

V gene TRBV29-1 combines with J gene TRBJ2-2; 7 bases line up with TRBD1. Germline assignment: CDR1 SQVTM and CDR2 ANQGSEA. This CDR3 spans 12 amino acids. Germline trimming cut 7 bases from V and 5 bases from J; bases unmatched to any gene: 4. The CDR3 protein is CSGATGTGELFF. The CDR3 nucleotides are TGCAGCGGCGCGACAGGGACCGGGGAGCTGTTTTTT.

The CDR3 nucleotides are TGTGCCAGCACCTCGGACTTCTCTGGGGCCAACGTCCTGACTTTC. Translated: CASTSDFSGANVLTF. The rearrangement joins TRBV6-1 to TRBJ2-6, with a possible D match to TRBD2 (5 bases). Trimming took off 7 bases at V and 0 bases at J, with 10 bases between the two ends. CDR1 and CDR2 (germline): MNHNS, SASEGT. The CDR3 runs 15 residues.

In its sample, this clonotype was seen many times. V and J are TRBV12-5 and TRBJ2-2; a possible D gene is TRBD1 (5 bases). The CDR3 has 13 amino acids. Germline V gene data show CDR1 as LGHNT and CDR2 as FRNRAP. Trimming removed 4 bases at V and 4 bases at J, with 7 bases between. The CDR3 reads CASGWGFTGELFF. The CDR3 region has the DNA TGTGCTAGTGGTTGGGGCTTCACCGGGGAGCTGTTTTTT. The variable domain in full, completed from reference TRBV12-5 and TRBJ2-2, reads DARVTQTPRHKVTEMGQEVTMRCQPILGHNTVFWYRQTMMQGLELLAYFRNRAPLDDSGMPKDRFSAEMPDATLATLKIQPSEPRDSAVYFCASGWGFTGELFFGEGSRLTVL.

CDR3 sequence (DNA): TGTGCCAGCAGCTTTTACGCAGATACGCAGTATTTT. Protein sequence: CASSFYADTQYF. The chain has TRBV7-8 and TRBJ2-3; D gene unclear. Trimming removed 3 bases at V and 4 bases at J, with 5 bases between. The CDR3 extends over 12 amino acids. Germline V CDR1 and CDR2: SGHVS, FQNEAQ. Using reference TRBV7-8 and TRBJ2-3 for the parts outside the CDR3, the full variable domain is GAGVSQSPRYKVAKRGQDVALRCDPISGHVSLFWYQQALGQGPEFLTYFQNEAQLDKSGLPSDRFFAERPEGSVSTLKIQRTQQEDSAVYLCASSFYADTQYFGPGTRLTVL.

V and J are TRBV12-3 or TRBV12-4 and TRBJ1-2; 9 bases are shared with TRBD1. This CDR3 is 13 amino acids long. V was clipped by 5 bases and J by 5 bases; unmatched bases: 3. The CDR3 is CASSAGQGYGYTF. CDR3 in DNA: TGTGCCAGCAGTGCGGGACAGGGATATGGCTACACCTTC.

In this sample, this clonotype turned up many times. The junction and the germline gene differ at one end; a read error may be behind it. The gene calls are TRBV2 and TRBJ2-1; no clear D gene. This CDR3 is 11 amino acids long. The germline gives CDR1 SNHLY, CDR2 FYNNEI. This CDR3 is CASSERLPARF. The CDR3 nucleotides are TGTGCCAGCAGTGAACGGCTCCCAGCTAGGTTC.

The table lists this clonotype with many counts. The chain has TRBV24-1 and TRBJ2-1; 8 bases are a match to TRBD1. CDR3 length: 14 residues. Looked up from germline, CDR1 is KGHDR and CDR2 is SFDVKD. Germline trimming cut 4 bases from V and 6 bases from J; bases unmatched to any gene: 4. The chain's CDR3 is CATSDRGLGNEQFF. The DNA of the CDR3 is TGTGCCACCAGTGACAGGGGGCTCGGCAATGAGCAGTTCTTC.

The V gene is TRBV7-9, the J gene TRBJ1-6, with a tentative D call TRBD1 (6 bases). The CDR3 sequence is 14 residues long. Looked up from germline, CDR1 is SEHNR and CDR2 is FQNEAQ (reference sequence). Between the trimmed V and J ends, which lost 4 bases and 7 bases, there was a span of 11 bases. CDR3 sequence reads: CASSSATGNSPLHF. The CDR3 DNA sequence: TGTGCCAGCAGCTCAGCGACAGGAAATTCACCCCTCCACTTT.

The chain is built from TRBV5-1 and TRBJ2-7; D could derive from TRBD1 or TRBD2 (6 bases each). CDR3 length: 17 residues. The germline V gene has CDR1 SGHRS and CDR2 YFSETQ. Trimming shortened V by 1 base and J by 5 bases, and 22 bases separated the two germline ends. CDR3 coding DNA: TGCGCCAGCAGCTTGTCGGTCAATATAGGGGGGAGAAACGAGCAGTACTTC. Protein product: CASSLSVNIGGRNEQYF.

This clonotype occurred a few times. This chain joins TRBV19 and TRBJ1-5; TRBD1 is a possible D gene (5 bases). The germline CDR1 and CDR2 sequences are LNHDA and SQIVND (reference sequence). CDR3 length: 13 amino acids. Trimming stripped 6 bases from V and 4 bases from J, with 10 bases between. This chain's CDR3 is CASRKGRNQPQHF. CDR3 DNA sequence: TGTGCCAGTAGAAAGGGGAGGAATCAGCCCCAGCATTTT.

This clonotype has only a few counts. The CDR3 DNA reads as TGTGCCAGCAGTTTGCTGGACAGGGGGCGAAACACTGAAGCTTTCTTT. Amino acids: CASSLLDRGRNTEAFF. V and J are TRBV6-5 and TRBJ1-1; 11 bases align to TRBD1. This CDR3 has 16 residues. The ends lost 4 bases at V and 2 bases at J; junction bases unmatched: 6. Germline V gene sequence: CDR1 MNHEY, CDR2 SVGAGI.